The 16 T cell receptor beta chains below were found in one sample sequenced in a study of blood T cell repertoires in COVID-19. The table came from immunoSEQ multiplex PCR; TCRdb's copy has only in-frame clones and leaves some out. The table includes a few hundred thousand clones, roughly 89% detected once. Material: PBMCs or T cells enriched from blood (not recorded which). These receptors all stem from a woman in her twenties or thirties who had recovered from COVID-19.

The CDR3: CARRDSGYEQYF. In nucleotides, the CDR3 is TGTGCCAGAAGGGACTCCGGCTACGAGCAGTACTTC. The V gene is TRBV30, the J gene TRBJ2-7, with a possible D match to TRBD2 (6 bases). The CDR3 has 12 amino acids. Germline V gives CDR1 GTSNPN, CDR2 SVGIG (reference sequence). Trimming removed 8 bases at V and 3 bases at J, with 14 bases between.

Concerning this clone: At one boundary the junction diverges from the germline segment, which might be a read error. The chain employs TRBV6-2 or TRBV6-3 and TRBJ2-7; D is perhaps TRBD2 (6 bases). The CDR3 runs 12 residues. Germline V gene data show CDR1 as MNHEY and CDR2 as SVGEGT. CDR3 coding DNA: TGTGCCAGCAGTTACGACCACCTAGCGTCTCGCTTC. Translating gives CASSYDHLASRF.

The chain joins TRBV6-2 or TRBV6-3 to TRBJ2-1; D unresolved. The CDR3 runs to 12 residues. Trimming pared 6 bases from V and 9 bases from J, leaving 12 bases between. The V gene's germline CDR1 is MNHEY and CDR2 SVGEGT. CDR3 protein: CASSYTVLEQFF. The DNA of the CDR3 is TGTGCCAGCAGCTATACGGTACTTGAGCAGTTCTTC.

This chain connects TRBV7-9 to TRBJ1-2; the match to TRBD1 covers 11 bases. The V gene's germline CDR1 is SEHNR and CDR2 FQNEAQ (reference sequence). The V segment lost 2 bases and the J segment 7 bases; nucleotides outside the gene matches: 9. The CDR3 consists of 16 residues. The CDR3 DNA is TGTGCCAGCAGCTTATCCAAATTGGACAGGGGGCCTGGCTACACCTTC. Amino acids: CASSLSKLDRGPGYTF.

This clone appeared once. The CDR3 protein is CASSRLRGGTEAFF. DNA for the CDR3: TGTGCCAGCAGCCGACTCAGGGGTGGAACTGAAGCTTTCTTT. The J gene is TRBJ1-1, the V gene TRBV7-9; D perhaps matches TRBD1 (6 bases). Germline values: CDR1 SEHNR, CDR2 FQNEAQ (reference sequence). The CDR3 consists of 14 residues. The ends were cut back, 5 bases at V and 5 bases at J, with 15 bases in the middle.

The CDR3 DNA follows: TGTGCTAGTGGTTTTACTAGCGGGAGTAGGTGGGAGACCCAGTACTTC. This sequence encodes CASGFTSGSRWETQYF. This chain joins TRBV12-5 and TRBJ2-5, with 11 bases matching TRBD2. J gave up 5 bases and V 3 bases, and 8 bases lay outside the gene matches. Germline V gives CDR1 LGHNT, CDR2 FRNRAP. The CDR3 sequence is 16 residues long.

This chain connects TRBV11-2 to TRBJ2-7; D may be TRBD2 (6 bases). The CDR3 sequence is 16 residues long. Trimming shortened V by 6 bases and J by 0 bases, and 18 bases separated the two germline ends. Germline V lookup: CDR1 SGHAT, CDR2 FQNNGV. CDR3 protein: CASRSPGGRVSYEQYF. CDR3 coding DNA: TGTGCCAGCAGATCCCCTGGAGGGAGAGTCTCCTACGAGCAGTACTTC.

This clone is a singleton in its sample. This rearrangement joins TRBV7-6 to TRBJ2-2; 8 bases align to TRBD2. Germline trimming cut 0 bases from V and 4 bases from J; bases unmatched to any gene: 7. Germline assignment: CDR1 SGHVS and CDR2 FNYEAQ. This CDR3 is built from 17 residues. The CDR3 sequence is CASSLAQAGAGTGELFF. CDR3 coding DNA: TGTGCCAGCAGCTTAGCCCAAGCGGGGGCCGGCACCGGGGAGCTGTTTTTT.

CDR3 in amino acids: CASSLVTDYNEQFF. The CDR3 DNA follows: TGTGCCAGCAGTTTAGTGACAGACTACAATGAGCAGTTCTTC. This chain uses TRBV27 with TRBJ2-1; perhaps TRBD1 as D (5 bases). The length of the CDR3 is 14 residues. V was trimmed by 2 bases and J by 3 bases, leaving 8 bases between them. Per germline, CDR1 MNHEY and CDR2 SMNVEV (reference sequence).

The chain employs TRBV2 and TRBJ2-5, with 9 bases lining up with TRBD2. The length of the CDR3 is 17 residues. Germline V gene data show CDR1 as SNHLY and CDR2 as FYNNEI. With V trimmed by 6 bases and J by 5 bases, 16 bases remained unmatched. The CDR3: CASSTIWLAGWSETQYF. The CDR3 DNA follows: TGTGCCAGCAGCACCATTTGGCTAGCGGGATGGAGTGAGACCCAGTACTTC.

The chain recombines TRBV5-3 with TRBJ2-1; 10 bases match TRBD1. TRBV5-3 is labeled an ORF, and its function is uncertain. V was clipped by 4 bases and J by 8 bases; unmatched bases: 9. CDR3 length: 15 residues. The DNA of the CDR3 is TGTGCCAGAAGCCCCCCGACAGGGGGCTGCGATGAGCAGTTCTTC. This encodes CARSPPTGGCDEQFF.

This chain connects TRBV10-2 to TRBJ2-7, with 7 bases identical to TRBD2. Per germline, CDR1 WSHSY and CDR2 SAAADI. Trimming took 10 bases from V and 2 from J; bases not matched to a gene: 2. This CDR3 comprises 11 residues. The DNA for the CDR3 is TGCGCCACGCGGGGGACCTACGAGCAGTACTTC. Translation gives CATRGTYEQYF.

The chain employs TRBV19 and TRBJ2-4; 11 bases align to TRBD1. Trimming took 8 bases from V and 0 from J; bases not matched to a gene: 3. CDR3 length: 15 amino acids. Germline CDR1 is LNHDA and CDR2 is SQIVND (reference sequence). The CDR3 coding sequence is TGTGCCAGTGGGACAGGGGGAGTAGCCAAAAACATTCAGTACTTC. The encoded protein is CASGTGGVAKNIQYF.

This clone was observed a few times. The chain joins TRBV14 to TRBJ1-1; D gene ambiguous. Per the germline V gene, CDR1 is SGHDN and CDR2 is FVKESK. The ends were cut back, 3 bases at V and 11 bases at J, with 16 bases in the middle. The CDR3 is made up of 13 amino acids. The DNA for the CDR3 is TGTGCCAGCAGCCAGACGACCAACAGAGGGGCTTTCTTT. Residues: CASSQTTNRGAFF. The whole variable domain, remainder taken from reference TRBV14 and TRBJ1-1, is EAGVTQFPSHSVIEKGQTVTLRCDPISGHDNLYWYRRVMGKEIKFLLHFVKESKQDESGMPNNRFLAERTGGTYSTLKVQPAELEDSGVYFCASSQTTNRGAFFGQGTRLTVV.

The chain has TRBV6-2 or TRBV6-3 and TRBJ2-3, with 8 bases fitting TRBD2. With 2 bases clipped from V and 1 base from J, the junction kept 2 bases outside the gene matches. Germline CDR1 and CDR2: MNHEY and SVGEGT. The CDR3 consists of 15 residues. The CDR3 region is CASSYRAGGTDTQYF. CDR3 bases: TGTGCCAGCAGTTACCGAGCGGGGGGCACAGATACGCAGTATTTT.

This chain connects TRBV5-1 to TRBJ1-1; D not resolved. Germline V gene lookup returns CDR1 SGHRS and CDR2 YFSETQ. The CDR3 has 16 amino acids. V was shortened by 7 bases and J by 0 bases, with 19 bases between the two germline ends. The CDR3 spells CASRHNPTKLNTEAFF. CDR3 sequence (DNA): TGCGCCAGCCGACACAACCCAACAAAGCTGAACACTGAAGCTTTCTTT.